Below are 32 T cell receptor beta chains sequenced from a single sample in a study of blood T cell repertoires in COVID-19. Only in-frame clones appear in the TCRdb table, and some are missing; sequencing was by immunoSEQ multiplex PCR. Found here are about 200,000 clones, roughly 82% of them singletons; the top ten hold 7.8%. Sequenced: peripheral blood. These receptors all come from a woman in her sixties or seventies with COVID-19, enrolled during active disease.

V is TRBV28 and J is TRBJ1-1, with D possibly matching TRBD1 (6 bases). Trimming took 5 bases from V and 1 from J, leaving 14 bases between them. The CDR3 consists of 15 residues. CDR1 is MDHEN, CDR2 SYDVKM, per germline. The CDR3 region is CASSPPGHPNTEAFF. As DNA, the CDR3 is TGTGCCAGCAGTCCCCCGGGACACCCGAACACTGAAGCTTTCTTT.

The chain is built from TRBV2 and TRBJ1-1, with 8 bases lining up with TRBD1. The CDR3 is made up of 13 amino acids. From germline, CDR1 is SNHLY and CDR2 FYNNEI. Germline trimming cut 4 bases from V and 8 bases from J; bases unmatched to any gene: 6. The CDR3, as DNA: TGTGCCAGCAGTGTAGAGGACAGGGAAGAAGCTTTCTTT. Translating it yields CASSVEDREEAFF.

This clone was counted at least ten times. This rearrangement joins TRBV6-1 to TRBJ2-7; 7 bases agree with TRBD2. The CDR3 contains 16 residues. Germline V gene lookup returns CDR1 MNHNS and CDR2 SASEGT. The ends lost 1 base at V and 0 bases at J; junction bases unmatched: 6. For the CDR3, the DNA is TGTGCCAGCAGTGAAGATCCAGCGGGGATCTCCTACGAGCAGTACTTC. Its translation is CASSEDPAGISYEQYF.

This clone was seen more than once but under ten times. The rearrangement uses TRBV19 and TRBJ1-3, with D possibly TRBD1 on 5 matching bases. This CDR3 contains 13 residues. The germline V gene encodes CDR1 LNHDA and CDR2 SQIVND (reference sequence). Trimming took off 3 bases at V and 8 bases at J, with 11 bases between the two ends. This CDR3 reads CASSMNGADTIYF. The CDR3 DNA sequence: TGTGCCAGTAGTATGAATGGGGCGGACACCATATATTTT.

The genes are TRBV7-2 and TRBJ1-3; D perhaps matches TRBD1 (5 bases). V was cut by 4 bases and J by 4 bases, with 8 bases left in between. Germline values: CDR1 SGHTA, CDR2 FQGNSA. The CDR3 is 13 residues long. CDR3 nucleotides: TGTGCCAGCAGCTCAGGGTACGGAAACACCATATATTTT. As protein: CASSSGYGNTIYF.

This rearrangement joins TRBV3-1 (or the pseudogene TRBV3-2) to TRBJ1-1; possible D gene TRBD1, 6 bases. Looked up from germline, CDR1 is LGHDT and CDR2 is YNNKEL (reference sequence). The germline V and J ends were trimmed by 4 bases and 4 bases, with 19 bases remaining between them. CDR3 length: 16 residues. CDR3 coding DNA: TGTGCCAGCAGCCCTCAAGCAGGGGCTATTGGCACTGAAGCTTTCTTT. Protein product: CASSPQAGAIGTEAFF.

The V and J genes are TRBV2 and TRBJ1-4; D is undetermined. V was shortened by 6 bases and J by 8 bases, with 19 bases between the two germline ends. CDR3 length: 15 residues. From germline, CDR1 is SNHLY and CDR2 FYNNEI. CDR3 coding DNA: TGTGCCAGCAGCCCTGAGGTGGTAGGAGTAGAAAAACTGTTTTTT. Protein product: CASSPEVVGVEKLFF.

This CDR3 reads CASSPTGGNTEAFF. The DNA of the CDR3 is TGTGCCAGCAGCCCAACAGGGGGGAACACTGAAGCTTTCTTT. The chain employs TRBV7-9 and TRBJ1-1; TRBD1 matches 8 bases. The CDR3 has 14 amino acids. V was pared by 5 bases and J by 1 base, with 3 bases of the junction left unmatched. The V gene's germline CDR1 is SEHNR and CDR2 FQNEAQ (reference sequence).

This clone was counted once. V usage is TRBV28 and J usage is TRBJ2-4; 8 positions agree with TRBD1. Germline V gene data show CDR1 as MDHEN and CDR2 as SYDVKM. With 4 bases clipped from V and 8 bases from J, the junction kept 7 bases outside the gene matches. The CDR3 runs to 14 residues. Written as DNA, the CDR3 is TGTGCCAGCAGTTCGTGGACAGGGTTGGACATTCAGTACTTC. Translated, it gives CASSSWTGLDIQYF.

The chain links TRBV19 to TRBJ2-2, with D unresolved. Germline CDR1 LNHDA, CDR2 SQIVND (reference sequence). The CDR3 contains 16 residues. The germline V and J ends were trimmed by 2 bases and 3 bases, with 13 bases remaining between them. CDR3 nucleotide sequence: TGTGCCAGTAGTATAAATAGGCAGGCTTACACCGGGGAGCTGTTTTTT. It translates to CASSINRQAYTGELFF.

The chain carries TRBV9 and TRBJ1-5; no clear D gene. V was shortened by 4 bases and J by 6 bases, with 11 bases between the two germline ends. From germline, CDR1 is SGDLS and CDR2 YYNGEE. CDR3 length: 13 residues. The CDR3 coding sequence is TGTGCCAGCAGCCGAGAAGAGCTTCAGCCCCAGCATTTT. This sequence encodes CASSREELQPQHF.

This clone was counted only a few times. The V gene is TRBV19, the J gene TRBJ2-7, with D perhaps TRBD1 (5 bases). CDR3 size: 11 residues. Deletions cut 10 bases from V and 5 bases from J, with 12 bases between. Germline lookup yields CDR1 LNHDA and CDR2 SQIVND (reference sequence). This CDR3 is CATRRAHEQYF. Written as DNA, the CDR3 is TGTGCCACGCGCAGGGCCCACGAGCAGTACTTC.

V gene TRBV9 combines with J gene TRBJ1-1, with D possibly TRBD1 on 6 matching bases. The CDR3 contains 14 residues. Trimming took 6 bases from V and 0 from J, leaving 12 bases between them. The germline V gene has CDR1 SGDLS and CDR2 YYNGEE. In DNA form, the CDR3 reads TGTGCCAGCAACCGAGGACAGATGAACACTGAAGCTTTCTTT. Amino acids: CASNRGQMNTEAFF. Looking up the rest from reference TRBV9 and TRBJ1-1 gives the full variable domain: DSGVTQTPKHLITATGQRVTLRCSPRSGDLSVYWYQQSLDQGLQFLIQYYNGEERAKGNILERFSAQQFPDLHSELNLSSLELGDSALYFCASNRGQMNTEAFFGQGTRLTVV.

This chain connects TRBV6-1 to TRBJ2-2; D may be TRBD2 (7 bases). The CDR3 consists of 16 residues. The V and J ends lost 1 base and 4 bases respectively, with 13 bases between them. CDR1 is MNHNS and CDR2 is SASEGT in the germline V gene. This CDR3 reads CASSEVLGGGTGELFF. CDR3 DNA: TGTGCCAGCAGTGAAGTCCTGGGAGGGGGCACCGGGGAGCTGTTTTTT.

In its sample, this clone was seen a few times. The DNA of the CDR3 is TGTGCCACCAGCAGAGTGACGGGTCTGAGGTACGAGACCCAGTACTTC. Translated: CATSRVTGLRYETQYF. The chain combines TRBV15 with TRBJ2-5; D ambiguous. The ends were cut back, 1 base at V and 5 bases at J, with 17 bases in the middle. The CDR3 totals 16 residues. The germline gives CDR1 LNHNV, CDR2 YYDKDF (reference sequence).

The CDR3 spells CSASNPRGVGLDSPLHF. The CDR3 nucleotides are TGCAGTGCTAGTAACCCCAGGGGGGTTGGTTTAGACTCACCCCTCCACTTT. The chain carries TRBV20-1 and TRBJ1-6; 7 bases fit TRBD1. Losses at the gene ends were 3 bases for V and 10 bases for J; bases not matched to a gene: 18. This CDR3 has 17 residues. Per the germline V gene, CDR1 is DFQATT and CDR2 is SNEGSKA (reference sequence).

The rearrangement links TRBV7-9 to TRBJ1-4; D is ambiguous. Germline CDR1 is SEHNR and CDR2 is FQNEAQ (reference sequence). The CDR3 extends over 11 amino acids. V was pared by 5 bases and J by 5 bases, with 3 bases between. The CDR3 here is CASSQNEKLFF. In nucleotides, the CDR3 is TGTGCCAGCAGCCAGAATGAAAAACTGTTTTTT.

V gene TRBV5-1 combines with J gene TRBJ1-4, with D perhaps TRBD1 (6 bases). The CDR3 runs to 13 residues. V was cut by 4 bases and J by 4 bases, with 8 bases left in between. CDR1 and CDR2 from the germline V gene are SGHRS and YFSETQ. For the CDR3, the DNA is TGCGCCAGCAGCAAGGACAGTAATGAAAAACTGTTTTTT. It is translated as CASSKDSNEKLFF.

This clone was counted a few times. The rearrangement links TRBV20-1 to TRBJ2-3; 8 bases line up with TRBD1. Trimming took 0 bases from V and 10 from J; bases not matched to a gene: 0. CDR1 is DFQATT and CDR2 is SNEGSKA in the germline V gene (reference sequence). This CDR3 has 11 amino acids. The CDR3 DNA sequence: TGCAGTGCTAGAGAGGACAGGGCGCAGTATTTT. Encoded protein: CSAREDRAQYF.

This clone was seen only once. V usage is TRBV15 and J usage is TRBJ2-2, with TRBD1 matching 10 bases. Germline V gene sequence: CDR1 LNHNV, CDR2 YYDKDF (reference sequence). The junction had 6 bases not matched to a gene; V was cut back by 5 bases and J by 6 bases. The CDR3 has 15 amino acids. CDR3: CATSGGGQGAGELFF. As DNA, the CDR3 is TGTGCCACCAGCGGGGGCGGACAGGGGGCCGGGGAGCTGTTTTTT. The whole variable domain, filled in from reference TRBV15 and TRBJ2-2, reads DAMVIQNPRYQVTQFGKPVTLSCSQTLNHNVMYWYQQKSSQAPKLLFHYYDKDFNNEADTPDNFQSRRPNTSFCFLDIRSPGLGDTAMYLCATSGGGQGAGELFFGEGSRLTVL.

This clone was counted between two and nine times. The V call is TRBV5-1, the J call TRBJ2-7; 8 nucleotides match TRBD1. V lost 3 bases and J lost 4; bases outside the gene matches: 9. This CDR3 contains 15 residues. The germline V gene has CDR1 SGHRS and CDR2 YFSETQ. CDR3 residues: CASSSAGTGPYEQYF. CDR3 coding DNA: TGCGCCAGCAGCTCGGCCGGGACAGGCCCGTACGAGCAGTACTTC.

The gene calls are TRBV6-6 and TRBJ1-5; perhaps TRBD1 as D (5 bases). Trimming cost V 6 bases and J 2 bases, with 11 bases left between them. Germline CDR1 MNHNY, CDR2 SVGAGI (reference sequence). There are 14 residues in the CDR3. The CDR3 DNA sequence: TGTGCCAGCAGGTCAGGGATGGGCAATCAGCCCCAGCATTTT. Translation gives CASRSGMGNQPQHF.

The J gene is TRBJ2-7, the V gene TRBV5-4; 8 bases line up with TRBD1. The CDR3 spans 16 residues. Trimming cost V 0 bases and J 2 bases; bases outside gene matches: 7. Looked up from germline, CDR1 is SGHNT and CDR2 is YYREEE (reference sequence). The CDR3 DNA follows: TGTGCCAGCAGCTTGGCCGGCCAGGGGGCCGCCTACGAGCAGTACTTC. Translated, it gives CASSLAGQGAAYEQYF. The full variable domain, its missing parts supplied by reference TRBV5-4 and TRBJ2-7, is ETGVTQSPTHLIKTRGQQVTLRCSSQSGHNTVSWYQQALGQGPQFIFQYYREEENGRGNFPPRFSGLQFPNYSSELNVNALELDDSALYLCASSLAGQGAAYEQYFGPGTRLTVT.

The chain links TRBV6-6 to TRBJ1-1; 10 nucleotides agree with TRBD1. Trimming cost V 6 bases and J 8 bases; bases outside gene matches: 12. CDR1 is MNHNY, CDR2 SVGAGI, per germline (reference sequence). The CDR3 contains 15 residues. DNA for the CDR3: TGTGCCAGCAGAGAGACCGCCGGGACAGGGGCCGAAGCTTTCTTT. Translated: CASRETAGTGAEAFF.

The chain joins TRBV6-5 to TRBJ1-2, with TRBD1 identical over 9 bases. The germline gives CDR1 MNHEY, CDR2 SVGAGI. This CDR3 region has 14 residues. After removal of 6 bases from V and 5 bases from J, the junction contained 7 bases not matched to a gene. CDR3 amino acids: CASRRRDREYGYTF. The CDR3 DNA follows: TGTGCCAGCAGACGACGGGACAGGGAATATGGCTACACCTTC.

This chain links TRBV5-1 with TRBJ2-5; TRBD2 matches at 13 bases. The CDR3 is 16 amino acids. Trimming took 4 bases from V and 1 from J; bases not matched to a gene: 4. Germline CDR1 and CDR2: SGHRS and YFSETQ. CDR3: CASSPGTSGTQETQYF. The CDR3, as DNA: TGCGCCAGCAGCCCCGGGACTAGCGGGACCCAAGAGACCCAGTACTTC.

Here the CDR3 DNA reads TGTGCCAGCAGCTTTTTAGAGGGGGCCGACAATCAGCCCCAGCATTTT. Protein sequence: CASSFLEGADNQPQHF. J is TRBJ1-5 and V is TRBV11-3; 7 bases align to TRBD1. The germline V gene encodes CDR1 SGHNT and CDR2 YENEEA. The CDR3 length is 16 residues. Germline trimming cut 3 bases from V and 3 bases from J; bases unmatched to any gene: 8. The whole variable domain, filled in from reference TRBV11-3 and TRBJ1-5, reads EAGVVQSPRYKIIEKKQPVAFWCNPISGHNTLYWYLQNLGQGPELLIRYENEEAVDDSQLPKDRFSAERLKGVDSTLKIQPAELGDSAVYLCASSFLEGADNQPQHFGDGTRLSIL.

The CDR3 loop reads CASSSYETGELFF. CDR3 DNA: TGTGCCAGCAGTTCCTATGAGACTGGGGAGCTGTTTTTT. The chain combines TRBV6-2 or TRBV6-3 with TRBJ2-2; D call uncertain. The CDR3 loop spans 13 amino acids. Germline V gene lookup returns CDR1 MNHEY and CDR2 SVGEGT. The germline V and J ends were trimmed by 4 bases and 8 bases, with 11 bases remaining between them.

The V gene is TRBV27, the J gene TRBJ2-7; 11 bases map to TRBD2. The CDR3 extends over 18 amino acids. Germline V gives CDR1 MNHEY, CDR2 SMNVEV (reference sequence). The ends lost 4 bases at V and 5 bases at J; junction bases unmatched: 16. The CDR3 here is CASSYLPPLAGGLHEQYF. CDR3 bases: TGTGCCAGCAGTTACTTACCGCCCCTAGCGGGAGGTTTACACGAGCAGTACTTC.

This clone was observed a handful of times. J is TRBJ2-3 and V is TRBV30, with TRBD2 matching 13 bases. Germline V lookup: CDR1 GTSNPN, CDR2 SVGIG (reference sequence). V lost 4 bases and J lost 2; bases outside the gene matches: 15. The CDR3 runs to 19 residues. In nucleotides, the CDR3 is TGTGCCTGGATCGTCCTCACTAGCGGGGGGGCCGTTCCCACAGATACGCAGTATTTT. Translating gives CAWIVLTSGGAVPTDTQYF.

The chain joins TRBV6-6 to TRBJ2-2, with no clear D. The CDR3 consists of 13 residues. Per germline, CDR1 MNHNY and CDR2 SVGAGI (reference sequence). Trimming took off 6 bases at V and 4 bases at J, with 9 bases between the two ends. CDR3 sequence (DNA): TGTGCCAGCAGGGCCCGGGTCACCGGGGAGCTGTTTTTT. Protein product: CASRARVTGELFF.

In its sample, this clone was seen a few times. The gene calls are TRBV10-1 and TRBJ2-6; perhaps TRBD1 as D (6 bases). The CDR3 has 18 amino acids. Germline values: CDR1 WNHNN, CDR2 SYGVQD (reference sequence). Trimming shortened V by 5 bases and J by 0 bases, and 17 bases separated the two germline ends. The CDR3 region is CASSPLTGLPSGANVLTF. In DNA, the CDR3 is TGCGCCAGCAGTCCATTGACAGGCCTTCCCTCTGGGGCCAACGTCCTGACTTTC.